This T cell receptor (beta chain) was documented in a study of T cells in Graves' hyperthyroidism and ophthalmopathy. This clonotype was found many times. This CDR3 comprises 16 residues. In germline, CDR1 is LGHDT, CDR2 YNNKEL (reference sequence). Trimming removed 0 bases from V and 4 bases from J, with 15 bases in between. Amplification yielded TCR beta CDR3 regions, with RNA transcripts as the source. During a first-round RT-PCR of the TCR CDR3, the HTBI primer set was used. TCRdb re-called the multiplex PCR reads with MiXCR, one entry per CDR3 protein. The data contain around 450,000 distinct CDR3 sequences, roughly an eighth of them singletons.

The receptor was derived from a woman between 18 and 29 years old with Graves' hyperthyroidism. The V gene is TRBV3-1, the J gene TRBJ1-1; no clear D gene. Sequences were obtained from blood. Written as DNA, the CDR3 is TGTGCCAGCAGCCAAGAAGGACCGAGCTGGATCACTGAAGCTTTCTTT. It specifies CASSQEGPSWITEAFF. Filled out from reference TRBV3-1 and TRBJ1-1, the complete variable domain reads DTAVSQTPKYLVTQMGNDKSIKCEQNLGHDTMYWYKQDSKKFLKIMFSYNNKELIINETVPNRFSPKSPDKAHLNLHINSLELGDSAVYFCASSQEGPSWITEAFFGQGTRLTVV.